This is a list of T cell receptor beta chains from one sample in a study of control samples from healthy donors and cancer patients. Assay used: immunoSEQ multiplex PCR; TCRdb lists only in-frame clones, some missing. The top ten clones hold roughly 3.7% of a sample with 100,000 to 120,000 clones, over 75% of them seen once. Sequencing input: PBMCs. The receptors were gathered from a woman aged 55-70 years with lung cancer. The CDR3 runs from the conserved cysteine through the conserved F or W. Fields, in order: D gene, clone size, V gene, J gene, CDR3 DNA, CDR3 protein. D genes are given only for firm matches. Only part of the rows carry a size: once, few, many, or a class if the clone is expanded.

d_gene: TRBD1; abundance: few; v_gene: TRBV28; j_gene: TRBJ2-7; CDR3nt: TGTGCCAGCAGCCAGGGACAGCCCTACGAGCAGTACTTC; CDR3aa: CASSQGQPYEQYF
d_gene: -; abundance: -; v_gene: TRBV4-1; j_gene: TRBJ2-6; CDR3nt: TGCGCCAGCAGCCAAGAAGTCTGGGCCTCTGGGGCCAACGTCCTGACTTTC; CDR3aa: CASSQEVWASGANVLTF
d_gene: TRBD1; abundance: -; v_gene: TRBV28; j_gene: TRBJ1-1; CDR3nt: TGTGCCAGCAGTACTCCTCCGGGACAGGGGAGGCGAGCTTTCTTT; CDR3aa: CASSTPPGQGRRAFF
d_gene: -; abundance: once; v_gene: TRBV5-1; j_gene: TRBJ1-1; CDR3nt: TGCGCCAGCAGCTTGGAGGGCAACACTGAAGCTTTCTTT; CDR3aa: CASSLEGNTEAFF
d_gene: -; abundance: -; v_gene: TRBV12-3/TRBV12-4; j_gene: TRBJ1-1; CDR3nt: TGTGCCAGCAGTTTTTTGGTAACTGAAGCTTTCTTT; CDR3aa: CASSFLVTEAFF
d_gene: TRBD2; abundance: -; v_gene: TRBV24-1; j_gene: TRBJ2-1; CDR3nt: TGTGCCACCAGGGGCGGGGCGGGAGGCCTCTCGGGGGAGCAGTTCTTC; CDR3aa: CATRGGAGGLSGEQFF
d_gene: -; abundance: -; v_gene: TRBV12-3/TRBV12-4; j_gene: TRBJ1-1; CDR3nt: TGTGCCAGCAGTTTAAGCGAGGGAACCGAAGCTTTCTTT; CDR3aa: CASSLSEGTEAFF
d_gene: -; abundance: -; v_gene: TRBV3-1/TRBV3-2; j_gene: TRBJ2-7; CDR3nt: TGTGCCAGCAGCCGAGCCCCCTACGAGCAGTACTTC; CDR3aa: CASSRAPYEQYF
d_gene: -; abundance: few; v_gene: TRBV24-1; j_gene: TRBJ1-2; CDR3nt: TGTGCCACCAGTGAAGGGTATGGCTACACCTTC; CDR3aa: CATSEGYGYTF
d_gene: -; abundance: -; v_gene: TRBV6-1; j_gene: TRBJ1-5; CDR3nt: TGTGCCAGCAGTGAACTAGGGACCGAAACCAATCAGCCCCAGCATTTT; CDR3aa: CASSELGTETNQPQHF
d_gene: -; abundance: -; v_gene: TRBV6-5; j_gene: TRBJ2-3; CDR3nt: TGTGCCAGCACCTTGGGACCTCCAGTCACAGATACGCAGTATTTT; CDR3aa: CASTLGPPVTDTQYF
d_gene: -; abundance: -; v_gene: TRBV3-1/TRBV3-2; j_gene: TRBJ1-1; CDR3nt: TGTGCCAGCAGCCGGAAGAAGAACACTGAAGCTTTCTTT; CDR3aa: CASSRKKNTEAFF
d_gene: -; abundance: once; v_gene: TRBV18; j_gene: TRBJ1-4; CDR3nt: TGTGCCAGCTCCAGGGCGAGGGATGAAAAACTGTTTTTT; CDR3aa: CASSRARDEKLFF
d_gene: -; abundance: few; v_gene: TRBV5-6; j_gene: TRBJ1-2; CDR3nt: TGTGCCAGCAGCTTGTTGTTGTATGGCTACACCTTC; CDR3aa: CASSLLLYGYTF
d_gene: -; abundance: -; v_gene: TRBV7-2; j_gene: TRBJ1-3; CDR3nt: TGTGCCAGCAGCCCCCCCCCAGGGACGGGGGGAAACACCATATATTTT; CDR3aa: CASSPPPGTGGNTIYF
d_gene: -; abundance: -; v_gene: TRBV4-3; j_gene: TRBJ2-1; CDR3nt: TGCGCCAGCAGCCAAGCCGGATCCTACAATGAGCAGTTCTTC; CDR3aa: CASSQAGSYNEQFF
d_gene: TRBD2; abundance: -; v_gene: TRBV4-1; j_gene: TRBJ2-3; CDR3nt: TGCGCCAGCAGCCAAGGTGTGCGGGAGGGGGGAGATACGCAGTATTTT; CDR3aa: CASSQGVREGGDTQYF
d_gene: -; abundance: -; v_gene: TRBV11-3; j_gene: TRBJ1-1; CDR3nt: TGTGCCAGCAGCTTAAGTACGGGGTTCAACACTGAAGCTTTCTTT; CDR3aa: CASSLSTGFNTEAFF
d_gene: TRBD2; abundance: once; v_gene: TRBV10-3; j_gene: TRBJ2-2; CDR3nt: TGTGCCATCAGTGATGGACTAGCGGGAGTCACCGGGGAGCTGTTTTTT; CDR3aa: CAISDGLAGVTGELFF
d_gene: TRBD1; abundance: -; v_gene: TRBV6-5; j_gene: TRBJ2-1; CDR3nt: TGTGCTTCGAGGCGCGGACAGGGTAATAACAATGAGCAGTTCTTC; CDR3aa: CASRRGQGNNNEQFF
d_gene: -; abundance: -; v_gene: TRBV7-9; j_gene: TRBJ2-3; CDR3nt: TGTGCCAGCAGCTTGACCACAGGTCATACGCAGTATTTT; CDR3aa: CASSLTTGHTQYF
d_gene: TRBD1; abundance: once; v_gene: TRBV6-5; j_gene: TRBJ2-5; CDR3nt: TGTGCCAGCACGGGGGACAGGGAAGAGACCCAGTACTTC; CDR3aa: CASTGDREETQYF
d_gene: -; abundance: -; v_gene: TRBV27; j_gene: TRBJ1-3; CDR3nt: TGTGCCAGCAGTCTTTACCCCCCGTGGAGCATCCTCTCTGGAAACACCATATATTTT; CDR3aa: CASSLYPPWSILSGNTIYF
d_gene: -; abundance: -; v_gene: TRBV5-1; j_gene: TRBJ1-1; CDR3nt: TGCGCCAGCAAGAAAAACTCGAACACTGAAGCTTTCTTT; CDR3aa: CASKKNSNTEAFF
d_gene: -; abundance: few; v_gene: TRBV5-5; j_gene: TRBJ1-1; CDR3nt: TGTGCCAGCAGCTTGATGCAGGGAGGAGGGATGAACACTGAAGCTTTCTTT; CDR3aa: CASSLMQGGGMNTEAFF
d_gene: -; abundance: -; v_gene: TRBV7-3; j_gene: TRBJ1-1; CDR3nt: TGTGCCAGCAGCTTAGGCGATTACAACACTGAAGCTTTCTTT; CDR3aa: CASSLGDYNTEAFF
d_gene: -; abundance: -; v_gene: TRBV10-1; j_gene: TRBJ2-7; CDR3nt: TGCGCCAGCAGTGACACCTCGGACATAGCCTACGAGCAGTACTTC; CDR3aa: CASSDTSDIAYEQYF
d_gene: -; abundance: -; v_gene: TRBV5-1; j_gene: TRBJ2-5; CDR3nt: TGCGCCAGCACCCTGGGGGCTTACCAAGAGACCCAGTACTTC; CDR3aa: CASTLGAYQETQYF
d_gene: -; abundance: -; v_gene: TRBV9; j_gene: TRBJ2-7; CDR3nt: TGTGCCAGCAGCGTAGGGCTAGCTCGCGAGCAGTACTTC; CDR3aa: CASSVGLAREQYF
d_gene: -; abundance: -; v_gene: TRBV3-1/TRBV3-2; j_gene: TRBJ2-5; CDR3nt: TGTGCCAGCAGCCGGGACCTCAGGGGGACCCAGTACTTC; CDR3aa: CASSRDLRGTQYF
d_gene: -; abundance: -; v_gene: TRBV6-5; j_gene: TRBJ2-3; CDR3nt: TGTGCCAGCAGTTACTCAGGCAGGGAGACAGATACGCAGTATTTT; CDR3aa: CASSYSGRETDTQYF
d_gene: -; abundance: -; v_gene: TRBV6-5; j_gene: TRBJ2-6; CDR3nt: TGTGCCAGCAGTTACTCGGGGGCGCCGGGGGCCAACGTCCTGACTTTC; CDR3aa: CASSYSGAPGANVLTF
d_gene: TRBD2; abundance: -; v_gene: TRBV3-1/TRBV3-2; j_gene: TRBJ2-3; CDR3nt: TGTGCCAGCAGCCAAAGGACTAGCGGGACCACAGATACGCAGTATTTT; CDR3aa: CASSQRTSGTTDTQYF
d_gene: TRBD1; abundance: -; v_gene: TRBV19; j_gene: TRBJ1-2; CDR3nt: TGTGCCAGTAGCGAGACCGGGACAGGGGATGGCTACACCTTC; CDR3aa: CASSETGTGDGYTF
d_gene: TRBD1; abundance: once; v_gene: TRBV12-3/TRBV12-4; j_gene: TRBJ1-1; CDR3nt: TGTGCCAGCTCGGGACAGGGTGCGACTGAAGCTTTCTTT; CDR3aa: CASSGQGATEAFF
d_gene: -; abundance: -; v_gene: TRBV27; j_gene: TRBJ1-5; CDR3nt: TGTGCCAGCAGTTTATCTGGGGGGGCTAGCAATCAGCCCCAGCATTTT; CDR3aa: CASSLSGGASNQPQHF
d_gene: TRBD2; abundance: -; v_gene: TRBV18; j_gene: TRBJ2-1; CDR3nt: TGTGCCAGCTCACCACCGGGCAGCGGGGGGGCTGGAAATGAGCAGTTCTTC; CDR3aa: CASSPPGSGGAGNEQFF
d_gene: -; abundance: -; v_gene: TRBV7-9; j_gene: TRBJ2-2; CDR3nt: TGTGCCAGCAGCCCGAGGGCTGCAGGGGTTGACACCGGGGAGCTGTTTTTT; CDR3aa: CASSPRAAGVDTGELFF
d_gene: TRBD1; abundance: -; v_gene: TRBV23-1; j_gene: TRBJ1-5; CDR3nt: TGCGCCAGCAGTCCCACGACCAAGGGACAGGGGGACAATCAGCCCCAGCATTTT; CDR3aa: CASSPTTKGQGDNQPQHF
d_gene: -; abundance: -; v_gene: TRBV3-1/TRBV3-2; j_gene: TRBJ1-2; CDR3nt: TGTGCCAGCAGCCAAAGTCGGTTAGGGTACAGGGAATATGGCTACACCTTC; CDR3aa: CASSQSRLGYREYGYTF
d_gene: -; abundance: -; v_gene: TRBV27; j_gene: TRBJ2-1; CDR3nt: TGTGCCAGCAGTTTAGGGACGTACTACAATGAGCAGTTCTTC; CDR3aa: CASSLGTYYNEQFF